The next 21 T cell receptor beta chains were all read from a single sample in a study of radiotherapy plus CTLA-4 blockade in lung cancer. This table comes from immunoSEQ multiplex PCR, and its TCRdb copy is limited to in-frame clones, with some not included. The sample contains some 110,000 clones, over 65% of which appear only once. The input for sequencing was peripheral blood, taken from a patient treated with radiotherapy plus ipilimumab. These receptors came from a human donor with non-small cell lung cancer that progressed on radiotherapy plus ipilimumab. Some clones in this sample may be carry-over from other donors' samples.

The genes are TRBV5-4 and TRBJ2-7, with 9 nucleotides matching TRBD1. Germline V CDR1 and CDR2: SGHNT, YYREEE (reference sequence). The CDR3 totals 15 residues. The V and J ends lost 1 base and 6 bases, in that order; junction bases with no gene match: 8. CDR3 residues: CASSLIGTGLSEQYF. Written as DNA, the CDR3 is TGTGCCAGCAGCTTGATTGGGACAGGGCTTTCCGAGCAGTACTTC.

The CDR3 here is CASSDSTGQGTQPQHF. In DNA form, the CDR3 reads TGTGCCAGCAGTGATTCGACGGGACAGGGTACACAGCCCCAGCATTTT. V and J are TRBV25-1 and TRBJ1-5; TRBD1 agrees at 9 bases. V lost 3 bases to trimming and J lost 7 bases; unmatched junction nucleotides: 10. Germline CDR1 is MGHDK and CDR2 is SYGVNS. CDR3 length: 16 residues.

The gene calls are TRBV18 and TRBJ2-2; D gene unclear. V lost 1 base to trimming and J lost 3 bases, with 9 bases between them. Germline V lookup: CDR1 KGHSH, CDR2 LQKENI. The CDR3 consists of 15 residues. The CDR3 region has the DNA TGTGCCAGCTCACCACAGGGTTCGCACACCGGGGAGCTGTTTTTT. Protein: CASSPQGSHTGELFF.

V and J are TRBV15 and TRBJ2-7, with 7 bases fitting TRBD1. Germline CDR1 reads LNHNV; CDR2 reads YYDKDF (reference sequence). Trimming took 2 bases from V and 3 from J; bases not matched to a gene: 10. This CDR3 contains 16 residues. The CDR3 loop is CATSRTGATGYYEQYF. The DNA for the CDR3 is TGTGCCACCAGCAGAACAGGGGCCACCGGATACTACGAGCAGTACTTC.

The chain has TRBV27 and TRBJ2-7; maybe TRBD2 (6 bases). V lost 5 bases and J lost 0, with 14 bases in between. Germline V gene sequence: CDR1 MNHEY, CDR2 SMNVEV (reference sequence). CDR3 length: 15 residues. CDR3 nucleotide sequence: TGTGCCAGCAGTCCCCTACTCGGGAGCTCCTACGAGCAGTACTTC. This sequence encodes CASSPLLGSSYEQYF.

The CDR3: CASSRQSPGNTGELFF. CDR3 in DNA: TGTGCCAGCAGCCGACAGAGCCCGGGGAACACCGGGGAGCTGTTTTTT. The chain links TRBV11-3 to TRBJ2-2, with D possibly TRBD1 on 5 matching bases. Trimming cost V 5 bases and J 1 base, with 14 bases left between them. CDR3 size: 16 residues. CDR1 is SGHNT and CDR2 is YENEEA in the germline V gene.

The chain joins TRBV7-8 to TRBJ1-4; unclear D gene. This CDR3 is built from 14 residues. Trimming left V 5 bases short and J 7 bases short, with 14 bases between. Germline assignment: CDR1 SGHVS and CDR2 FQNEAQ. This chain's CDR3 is CASSHGPVGEKLFF. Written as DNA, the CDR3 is TGTGCCAGCAGCCACGGACCCGTGGGTGAAAAACTGTTTTTT.

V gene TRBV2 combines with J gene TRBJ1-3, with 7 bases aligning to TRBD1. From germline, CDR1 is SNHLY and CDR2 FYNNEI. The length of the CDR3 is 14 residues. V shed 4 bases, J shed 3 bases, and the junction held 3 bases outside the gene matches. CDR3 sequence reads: CASSAQGVGNTIYF. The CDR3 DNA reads TGTGCCAGCAGTGCGCAGGGGGTTGGAAACACCATATATTTT. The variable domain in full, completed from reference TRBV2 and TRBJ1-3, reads EPEVTQTPSHQVTQMGQEVILRCVPISNHLYFYWYRQILGQKVEFLVSFYNNEISEKSEIFDDQFSVERPDGSNFTLKIRSTKLEDSAMYFCASSAQGVGNTIYFGEGSWLTVV.

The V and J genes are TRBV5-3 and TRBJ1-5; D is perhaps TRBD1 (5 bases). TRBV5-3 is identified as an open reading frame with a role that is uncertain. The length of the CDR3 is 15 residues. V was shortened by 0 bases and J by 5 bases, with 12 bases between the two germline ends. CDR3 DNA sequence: TGTGCCAGAAGCTTGGGGGTAGTCAGGGATCAGCCCCAGCATTTT. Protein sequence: CARSLGVVRDQPQHF.

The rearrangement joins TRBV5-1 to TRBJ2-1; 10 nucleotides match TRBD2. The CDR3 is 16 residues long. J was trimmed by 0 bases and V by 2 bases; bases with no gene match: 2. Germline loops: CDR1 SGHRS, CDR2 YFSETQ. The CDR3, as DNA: TGCGCCAGCAGCTTACCTAGCGGGAGCTCCTACAATGAGCAGTTCTTC. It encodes CASSLPSGSSYNEQFF.

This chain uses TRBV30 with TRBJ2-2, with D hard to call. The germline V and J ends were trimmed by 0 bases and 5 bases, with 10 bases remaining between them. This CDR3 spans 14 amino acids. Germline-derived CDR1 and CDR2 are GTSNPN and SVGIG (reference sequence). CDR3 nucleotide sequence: TGTGCCTGGAGTGTGCAGAGCACGACCGGGGAGCTGTTTTTT. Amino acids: CAWSVQSTTGELFF.

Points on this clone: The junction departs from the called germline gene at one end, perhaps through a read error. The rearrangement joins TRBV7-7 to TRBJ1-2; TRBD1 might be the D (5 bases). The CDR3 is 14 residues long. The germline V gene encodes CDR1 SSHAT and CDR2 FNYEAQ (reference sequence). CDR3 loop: CASSPFTGEYGYTF. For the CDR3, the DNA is TGTGCTAGCAGCCCGTTTACAGGCGAATATGGCTACACCTTC.

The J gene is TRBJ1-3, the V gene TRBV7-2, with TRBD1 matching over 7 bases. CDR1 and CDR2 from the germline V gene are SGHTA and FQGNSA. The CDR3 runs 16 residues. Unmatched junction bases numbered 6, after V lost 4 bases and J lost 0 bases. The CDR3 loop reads CASSSRGQNSGNTIYF. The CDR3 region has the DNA TGTGCCAGCAGCTCCCGGGGACAGAACTCTGGAAACACCATATATTTT.

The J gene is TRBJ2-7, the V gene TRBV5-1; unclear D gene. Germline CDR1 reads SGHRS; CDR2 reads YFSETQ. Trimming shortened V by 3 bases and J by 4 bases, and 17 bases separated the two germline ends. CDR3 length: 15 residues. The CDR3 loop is CASSWGFPEGYEQYF. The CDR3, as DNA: TGCGCCAGCAGCTGGGGATTCCCGGAAGGGTACGAGCAGTACTTC.

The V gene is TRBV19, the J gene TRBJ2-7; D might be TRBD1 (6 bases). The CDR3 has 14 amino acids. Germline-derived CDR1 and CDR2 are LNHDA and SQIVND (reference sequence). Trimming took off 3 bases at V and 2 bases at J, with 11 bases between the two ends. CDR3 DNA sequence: TGTGCCAGTAGTATGATAGGGGACACCTACGAGCAGTACTTC. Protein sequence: CASSMIGDTYEQYF.

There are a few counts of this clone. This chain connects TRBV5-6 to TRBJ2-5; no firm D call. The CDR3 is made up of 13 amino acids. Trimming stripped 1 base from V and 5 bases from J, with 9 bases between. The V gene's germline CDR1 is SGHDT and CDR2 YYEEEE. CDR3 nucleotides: TGTGCCAGCAGCTTGTTTTTCGGGGAGACCCAGTACTTC. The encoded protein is CASSLFFGETQYF.

The CDR3 region has the DNA TGTGCCAGCAGCTTAGTTCCGGGACGGAATCAGCCCCAGCATTTT. It is translated as CASSLVPGRNQPQHF. The rearrangement uses TRBV7-6 and TRBJ1-5, with D perhaps TRBD1 (5 bases). CDR3 length equals 15 residues. V lost 1 base and J 4 bases, leaving 11 bases between the germline ends. Per germline, CDR1 SGHVS and CDR2 FNYEAQ.

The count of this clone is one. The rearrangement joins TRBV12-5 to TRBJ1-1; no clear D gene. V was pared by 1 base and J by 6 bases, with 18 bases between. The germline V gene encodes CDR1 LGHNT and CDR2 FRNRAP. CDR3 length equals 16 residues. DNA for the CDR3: TGTGCTAGTGGTTTGGCCGACGGGTCCTCTGGGCCTGAAGCTTTCTTT. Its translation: CASGLADGSSGPEAFF.

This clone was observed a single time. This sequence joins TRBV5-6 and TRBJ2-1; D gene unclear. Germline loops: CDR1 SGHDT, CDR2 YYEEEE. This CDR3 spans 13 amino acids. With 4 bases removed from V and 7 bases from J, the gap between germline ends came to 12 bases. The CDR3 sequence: CASSQMTANEQFF. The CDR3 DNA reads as TGTGCCAGCAGCCAGATGACCGCAAATGAGCAGTTCTTC.

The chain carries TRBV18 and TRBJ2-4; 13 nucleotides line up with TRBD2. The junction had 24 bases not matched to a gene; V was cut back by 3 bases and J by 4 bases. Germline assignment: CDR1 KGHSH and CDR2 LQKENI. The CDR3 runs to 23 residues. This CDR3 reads CASSPLKGTSGALPVIQKNIQYF. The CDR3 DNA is TGTGCCAGCTCACCCTTAAAAGGGACTAGCGGGGCCCTTCCCGTGATACAGAAAAACATTCAGTACTTC.

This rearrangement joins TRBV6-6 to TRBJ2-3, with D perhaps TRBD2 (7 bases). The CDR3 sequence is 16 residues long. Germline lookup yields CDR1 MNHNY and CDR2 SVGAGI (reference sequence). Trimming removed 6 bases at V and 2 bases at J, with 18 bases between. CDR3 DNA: TGTGCCAGCAGACCTACTGCGGGGGCTGACACAGATACGCAGTATTTT. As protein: CASRPTAGADTDTQYF.